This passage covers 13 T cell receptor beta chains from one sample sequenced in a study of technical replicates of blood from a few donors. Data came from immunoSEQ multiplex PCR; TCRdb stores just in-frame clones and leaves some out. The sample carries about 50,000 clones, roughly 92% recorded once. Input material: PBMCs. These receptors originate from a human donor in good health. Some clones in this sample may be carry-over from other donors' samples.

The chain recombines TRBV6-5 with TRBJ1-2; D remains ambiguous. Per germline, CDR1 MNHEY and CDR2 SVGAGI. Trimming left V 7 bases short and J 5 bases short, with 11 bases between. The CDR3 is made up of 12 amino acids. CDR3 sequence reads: CASTSGGYGYTF. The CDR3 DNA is TGTGCCAGCACCTCAGGAGGGTATGGCTACACCTTC.

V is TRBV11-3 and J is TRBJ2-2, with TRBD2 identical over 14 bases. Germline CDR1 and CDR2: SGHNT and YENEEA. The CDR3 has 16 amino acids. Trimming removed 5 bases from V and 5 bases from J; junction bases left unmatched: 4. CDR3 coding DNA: TGTGCCAGCAGCCCGCGGACTAGCGGGAGGACCGGGGAGCTGTTTTTT. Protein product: CASSPRTSGRTGELFF.

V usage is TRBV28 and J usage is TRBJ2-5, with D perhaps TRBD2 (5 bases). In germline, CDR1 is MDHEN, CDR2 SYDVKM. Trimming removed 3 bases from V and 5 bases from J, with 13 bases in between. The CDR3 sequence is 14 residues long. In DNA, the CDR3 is TGTGCCAGCAGTTTCGGGGAGAGGAGGGAGACCCAGTACTTC. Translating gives CASSFGERRETQYF. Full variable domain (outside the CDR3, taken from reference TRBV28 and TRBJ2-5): DVKVTQSSRYLVKRTGEKVFLECVQDMDHENMFWYRQDPGLGLRLIYFSYDVKMKEKGDIPEGYSVSREKKERFSLILESASTNQTSMYLCASSFGERRETQYFGPGTRLLVL.

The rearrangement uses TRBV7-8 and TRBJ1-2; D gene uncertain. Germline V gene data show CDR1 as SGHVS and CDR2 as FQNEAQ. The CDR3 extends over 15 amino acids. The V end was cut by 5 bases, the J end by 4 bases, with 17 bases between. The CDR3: CASSPREAFSYGYTF. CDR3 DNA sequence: TGTGCCAGCAGCCCGCGGGAGGCATTTAGCTATGGCTACACCTTC.

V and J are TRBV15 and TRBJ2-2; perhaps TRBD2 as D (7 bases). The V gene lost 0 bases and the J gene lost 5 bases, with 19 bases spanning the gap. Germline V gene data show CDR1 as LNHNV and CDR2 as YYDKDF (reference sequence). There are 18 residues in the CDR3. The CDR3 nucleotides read TGTGCCACCAGCAGAGAAGGGCGAGGCGGGGGCCCGACCGGGGAGCTGTTTTTT. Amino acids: CATSREGRGGGPTGELFF.

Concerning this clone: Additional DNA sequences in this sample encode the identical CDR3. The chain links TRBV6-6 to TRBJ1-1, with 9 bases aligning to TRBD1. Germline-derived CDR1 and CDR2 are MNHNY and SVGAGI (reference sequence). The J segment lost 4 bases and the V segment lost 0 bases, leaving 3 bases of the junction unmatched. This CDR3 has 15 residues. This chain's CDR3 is CASSYSTGGGTEAFF. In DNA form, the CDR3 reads TGTGCCAGCAGTTACTCGACAGGGGGAGGCACTGAAGCTTTCTTT.

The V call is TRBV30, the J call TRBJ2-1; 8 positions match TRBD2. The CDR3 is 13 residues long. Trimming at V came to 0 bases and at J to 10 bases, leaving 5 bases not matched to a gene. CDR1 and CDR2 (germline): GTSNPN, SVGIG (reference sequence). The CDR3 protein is CAWSVGREGEQFF. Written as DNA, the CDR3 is TGTGCCTGGAGTGTAGGACGGGAGGGAGAGCAGTTCTTC.

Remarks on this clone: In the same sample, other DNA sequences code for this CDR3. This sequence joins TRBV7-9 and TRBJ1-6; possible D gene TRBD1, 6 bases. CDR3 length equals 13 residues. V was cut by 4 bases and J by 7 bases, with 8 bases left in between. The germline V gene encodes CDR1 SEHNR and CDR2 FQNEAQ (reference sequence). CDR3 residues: CASSSTGNSPLHF. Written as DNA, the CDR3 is TGTGCCAGCAGCTCGACAGGAAATTCACCCCTCCACTTT.

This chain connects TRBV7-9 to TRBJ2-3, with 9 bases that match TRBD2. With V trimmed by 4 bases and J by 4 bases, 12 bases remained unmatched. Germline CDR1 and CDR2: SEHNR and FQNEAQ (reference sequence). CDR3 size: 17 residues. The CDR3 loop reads CASSYISGGPLADTQYF. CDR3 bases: TGTGCCAGCAGCTATATTAGCGGGGGCCCGTTGGCAGATACGCAGTATTTT.

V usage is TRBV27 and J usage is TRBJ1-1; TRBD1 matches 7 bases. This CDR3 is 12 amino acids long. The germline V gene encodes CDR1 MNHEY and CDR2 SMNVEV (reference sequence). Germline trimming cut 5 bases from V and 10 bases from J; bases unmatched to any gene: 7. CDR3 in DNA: TGTGCCAGCAGTGGACAGACAGGGAGAGCTTTCTTT. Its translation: CASSGQTGRAFF.

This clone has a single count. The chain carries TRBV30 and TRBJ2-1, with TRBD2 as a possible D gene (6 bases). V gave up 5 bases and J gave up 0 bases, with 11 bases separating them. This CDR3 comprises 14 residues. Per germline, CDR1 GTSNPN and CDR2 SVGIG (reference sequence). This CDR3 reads CAWGHGGSYNEQFF. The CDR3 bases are TGTGCCTGGGGGCACGGGGGCTCCTACAATGAGCAGTTCTTC.

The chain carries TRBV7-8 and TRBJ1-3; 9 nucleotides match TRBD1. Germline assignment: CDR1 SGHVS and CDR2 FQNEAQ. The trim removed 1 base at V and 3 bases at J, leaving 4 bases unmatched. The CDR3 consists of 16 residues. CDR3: CASSLVGQGNGNTIYF. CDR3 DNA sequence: TGTGCCAGCAGCTTAGTAGGACAGGGGAATGGAAACACCATATATTTT.

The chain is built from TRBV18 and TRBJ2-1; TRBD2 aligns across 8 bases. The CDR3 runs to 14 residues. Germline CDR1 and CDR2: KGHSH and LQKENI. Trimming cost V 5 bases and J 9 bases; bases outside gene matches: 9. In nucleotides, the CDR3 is TGTGCCAGCTCAGCCGACGGGACTAGAGCTGAGCAGTTCTTC. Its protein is CASSADGTRAEQFF.